This TCR beta chain was sequenced for a study of blood T cell repertoires in COVID-19. The method was immunoSEQ multiplex PCR; TCRdb's version includes in-frame clones alone and lacks a portion of them. Altogether about 170,000 clones are present, around 84% being singletons, with the ten largest covering just over 2.5%. V was trimmed by 5 bases and J by 0 bases, leaving 3 bases between them. The CDR3 extends over 12 amino acids. The germline V gene encodes CDR1 SGDLS and CDR2 YYNGEE. The sample holds one count of this clone. This TCR was sampled from a woman of 80 years or more with COVID-19, enrolled during active disease. Material: peripheral blood. This chain connects TRBV9 to TRBJ1-3; D is undetermined. The CDR3 region has the DNA TGTGCCAGCAGGGCCTCTGGAAACACCATATATTTT. Its protein product is CASRASGNTIYF.